The entry below gives a single T cell receptor (beta chain) sequence along with its context. Its antigen is not known. MiXCR, run by TCRdb on the 5' RACE reads, gives a single entry per CDR3 protein. The repertoire has tens of thousands of distinct CDR3 sequences, approximately 23% of them found once; the top ten carry around 45%. This specimen belongs to a study of T-cell memory formation after mild COVID-19. The overall study: TCR clusters showed largely donor specificity.

Trimming cost V 4 bases and J 4 bases; bases outside gene matches: 6. The CDR3 covers 15 residues. The germline V gene has CDR1 SGHRS and CDR2 YFSETQ. Study conclusions and caveats: Some responding clones appeared in pre-infection memory, suggesting cross-reactive memory joined. Chiefly within CM and EM were the contracting CD4+ clones; CD8+ ones were within EMRA. CD4/CD8 balance characterized clones contracting day 15 to 85, and CD4+ skew characterized later expanders.

The gene calls are TRBV5-1 and TRBJ2-1; TRBD2 matches at 9 bases. The sample consisted of PBMCs or a T cell subset sorted from them (not recorded which). The sequence derives from a man aged 18 to 29 who had mild COVID-19 (a few samples of this study predate the infection). Cell type and time point are not known. This CDR3 reads CASSTSGGLYNEQFF. The CDR3 coding sequence is TGCGCCAGCAGCACAAGCGGGGGGCTATACAATGAGCAGTTCTTC.